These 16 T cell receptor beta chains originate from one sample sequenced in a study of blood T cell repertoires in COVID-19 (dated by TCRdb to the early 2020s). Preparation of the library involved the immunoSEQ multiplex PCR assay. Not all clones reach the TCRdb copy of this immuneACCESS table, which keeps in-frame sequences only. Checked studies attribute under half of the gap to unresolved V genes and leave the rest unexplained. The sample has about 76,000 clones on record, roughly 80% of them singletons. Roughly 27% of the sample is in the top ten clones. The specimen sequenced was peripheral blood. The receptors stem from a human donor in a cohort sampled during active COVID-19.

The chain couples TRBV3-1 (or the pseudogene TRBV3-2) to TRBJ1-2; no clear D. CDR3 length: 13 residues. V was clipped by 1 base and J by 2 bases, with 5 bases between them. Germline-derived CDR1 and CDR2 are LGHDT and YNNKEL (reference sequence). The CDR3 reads CASSQVSNYGYTF. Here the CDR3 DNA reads TGTGCCAGCAGCCAAGTATCCAACTATGGCTACACCTTC.

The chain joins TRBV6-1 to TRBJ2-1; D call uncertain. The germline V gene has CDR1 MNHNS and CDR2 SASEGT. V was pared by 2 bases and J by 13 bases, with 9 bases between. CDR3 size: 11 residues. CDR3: CASSELSRQFF. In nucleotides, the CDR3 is TGTGCCAGCAGTGAATTGTCGCGCCAGTTCTTC.

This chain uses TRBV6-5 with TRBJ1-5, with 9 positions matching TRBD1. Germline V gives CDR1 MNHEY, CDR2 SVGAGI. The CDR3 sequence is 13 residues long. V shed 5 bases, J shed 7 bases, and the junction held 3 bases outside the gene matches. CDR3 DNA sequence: TGTGCCAGCAGTCGTACAGGGGGCCAGCCCCAGCATTTT. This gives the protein CASSRTGGQPQHF.

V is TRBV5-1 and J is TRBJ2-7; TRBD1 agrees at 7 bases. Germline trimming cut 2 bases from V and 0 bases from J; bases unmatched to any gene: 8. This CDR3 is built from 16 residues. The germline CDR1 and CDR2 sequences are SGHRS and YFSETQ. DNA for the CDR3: TGCGCCAGCAGCTTCCGGACAGGACCCAGCTCCTACGAGCAGTACTTC. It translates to CASSFRTGPSSYEQYF.

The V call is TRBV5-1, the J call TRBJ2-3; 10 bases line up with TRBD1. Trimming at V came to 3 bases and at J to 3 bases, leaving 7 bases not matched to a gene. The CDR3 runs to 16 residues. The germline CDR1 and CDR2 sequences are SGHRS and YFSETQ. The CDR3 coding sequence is TGCGCCAGCAGCTCTAGACAGGGGGCATGGACAGATACGCAGTATTTT. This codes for CASSSRQGAWTDTQYF.

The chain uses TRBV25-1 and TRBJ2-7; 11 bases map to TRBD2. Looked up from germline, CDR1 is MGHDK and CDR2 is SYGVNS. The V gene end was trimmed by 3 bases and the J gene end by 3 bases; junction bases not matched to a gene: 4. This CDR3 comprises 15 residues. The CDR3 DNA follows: TGTGCCAGCAGTGAGGGCCTAGCGGGGGGCTACGAGCAGTACTTC. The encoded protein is CASSEGLAGGYEQYF.

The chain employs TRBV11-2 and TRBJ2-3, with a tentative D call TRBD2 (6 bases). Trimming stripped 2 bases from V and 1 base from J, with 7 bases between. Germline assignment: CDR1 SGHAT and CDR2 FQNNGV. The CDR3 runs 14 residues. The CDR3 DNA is TGTGCCAGCAGCTTAAGCGGGCGCACAGATACGCAGTATTTT. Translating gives CASSLSGRTDTQYF.

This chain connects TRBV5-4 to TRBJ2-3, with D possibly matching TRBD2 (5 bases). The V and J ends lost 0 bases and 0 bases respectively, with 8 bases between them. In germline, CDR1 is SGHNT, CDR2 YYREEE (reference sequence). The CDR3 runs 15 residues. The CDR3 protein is CASSLGRGSTDTQYF. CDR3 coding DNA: TGTGCCAGCAGCTTGGGTCGGGGAAGCACAGATACGCAGTATTTT.

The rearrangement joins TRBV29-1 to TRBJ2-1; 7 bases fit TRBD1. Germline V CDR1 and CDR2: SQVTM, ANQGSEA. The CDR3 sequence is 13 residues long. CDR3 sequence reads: CSGGQPVRNEQFF. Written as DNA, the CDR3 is TGCAGTGGGGGACAGCCCGTGAGGAATGAGCAGTTCTTC.

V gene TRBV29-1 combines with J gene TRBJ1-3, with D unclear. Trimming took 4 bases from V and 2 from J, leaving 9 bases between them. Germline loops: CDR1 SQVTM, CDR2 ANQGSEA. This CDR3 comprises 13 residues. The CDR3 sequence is CSVVANTGNTIYF. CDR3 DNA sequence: TGCAGCGTTGTAGCCAACACTGGAAACACCATATATTTT.

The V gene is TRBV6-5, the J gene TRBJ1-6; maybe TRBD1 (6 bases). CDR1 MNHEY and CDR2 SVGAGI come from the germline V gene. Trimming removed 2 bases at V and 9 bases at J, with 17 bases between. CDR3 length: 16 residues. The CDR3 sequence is CASSYGAGHGSSPLHF. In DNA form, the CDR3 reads TGTGCCAGCAGTTACGGAGCGGGACACGGCAGTTCACCCCTCCACTTT.

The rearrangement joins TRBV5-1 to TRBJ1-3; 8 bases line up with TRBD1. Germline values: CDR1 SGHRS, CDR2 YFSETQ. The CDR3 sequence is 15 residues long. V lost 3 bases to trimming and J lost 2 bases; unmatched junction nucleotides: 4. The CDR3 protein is CASSSGGSAGNTIYF. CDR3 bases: TGCGCCAGCAGCTCAGGGGGCAGCGCTGGAAACACCATATATTTT.

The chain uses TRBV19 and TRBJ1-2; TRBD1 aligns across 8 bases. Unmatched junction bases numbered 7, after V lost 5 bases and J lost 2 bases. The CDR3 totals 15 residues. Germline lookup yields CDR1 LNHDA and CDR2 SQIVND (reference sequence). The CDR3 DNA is TGTGCCAGTAGTCCAAGACAGGGGTACAACTATGGCTACACCTTC. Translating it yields CASSPRQGYNYGYTF.

The DNA of the CDR3 is TGTGCCAGCAGTCCAGGACAGGGGACGCAGTATTTT. This gives the protein CASSPGQGTQYF. The chain links TRBV2 to TRBJ2-3; 9 bases fit TRBD1. Germline CDR1 is SNHLY and CDR2 is FYNNEI. This CDR3 contains 12 residues. Trimming removed 5 bases from V and 9 bases from J; junction bases left unmatched: 3.

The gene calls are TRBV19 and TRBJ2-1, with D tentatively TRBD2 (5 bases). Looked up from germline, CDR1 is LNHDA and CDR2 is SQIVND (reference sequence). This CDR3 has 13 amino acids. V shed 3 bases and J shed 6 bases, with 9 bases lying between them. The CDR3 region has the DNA TGTGCCAGTAGTATCGGGGAAGGCAATGAGCAGTTCTTC. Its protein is CASSIGEGNEQFF.

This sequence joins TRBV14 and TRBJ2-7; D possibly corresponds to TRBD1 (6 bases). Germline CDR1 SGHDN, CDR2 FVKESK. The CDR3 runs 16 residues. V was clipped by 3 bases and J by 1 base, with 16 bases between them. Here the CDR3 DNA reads TGTGCCAGCAGCCACAGCAGGGGCAAAACTTCCTACGAGCAGTACTTC. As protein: CASSHSRGKTSYEQYF.